One T cell receptor beta chain is described in this entry. Its cognate antigen is unknown. The PCR used 60 Vbeta and 13 Jbeta primers. Original methodology: As a later analysis found, there were 70 million to 90 million unique TCR beta chains, of which roughly 11 million were shared. Clones were read by immunoSEQ multiplex PCR, and TCRdb kept only the in-frame ones, dropping some. The D gene and trimming were derived from the DNA, and the V and J assignments and clone size from that table. The table records 140,000 to 150,000 clones, 61% of them present only once. The sample is drawn from a study of cytomegalovirus exposure and HLA in healthy donors. For the study at large: A data release that came early held about 89 million unique TCRs from HLA-typed donors. There were 350 to 450 genotyped donors. Of these, about 81% fell in the genetic ancestry cluster associated with self-reported Caucasian donors.

This CDR3 spans 16 amino acids. V trimming: 4 bases; J trimming: 4 bases; junction bases outside the gene matches: 10. Germline CDR1 and CDR2: MGHRA and YSYEKL. Regarding the study as a whole: It was taken for granted in presence/absence analyses that sequencing depth across donors was roughly uniform.

The V call is TRBV4-1, the J call TRBJ2-1, with 7 bases that match TRBD1. The sequencing sample was made of PBMCs. The sequence derives from a male donor in good health and CMV-seronegative. Here the CDR3 reads CASSPPPGQTYNEQFF. In DNA, the CDR3 is TGCGCCAGCAGCCCCCCCCCGGGACAGACATACAATGAGCAGTTCTTC.